These 22 T cell receptor beta chains share one sample of origin, sequenced in a study of T cell responses to AZD1222 COVID-19 vaccine. Method: immunoSEQ multiplex PCR; TCRdb's copy keeps in-frame clones and lacks some. The sample has about 140,000 clones, roughly 84% seen once; the top ten hold approximately 4%. The source was peripheral blood, collected on day 0 of AZD1222 vaccination. These receptors were collected from an adult in good health.

The V call is TRBV3-1 (or the pseudogene TRBV3-2), the J call TRBJ1-1; D may be TRBD1 (5 bases). V was pared by 1 base and J by 3 bases, with 12 bases between. The CDR3 runs 15 residues. Germline CDR1 is LGHDT and CDR2 is YNNKEL (reference sequence). CDR3 bases: TGTGCCAGCAGCCAAGCGGGGGTGGGGCACACTGAAGCTTTCTTT. Its translation: CASSQAGVGHTEAFF.

The gene calls are TRBV5-1 and TRBJ2-7; D may be TRBD2 (5 bases). V lost 0 bases to trimming and J lost 2 bases, with 12 bases between them. The CDR3 is 15 residues long. Germline values: CDR1 SGHRS, CDR2 YFSETQ. The CDR3 DNA is TGCGCCAGCAGCTTGGGAACGGGGAGCACCTACGAGCAGTACTTC. It codes for CASSLGTGSTYEQYF.

This clone was found once. V is TRBV3-1 (or the pseudogene TRBV3-2) and J is TRBJ1-2; a possible D gene is TRBD1 (6 bases). Germline loops: CDR1 LGHDT, CDR2 YNNKEL (reference sequence). This CDR3 comprises 14 residues. V was trimmed by 4 bases and J by 8 bases, leaving 17 bases between them. CDR3 protein: CASSPVQGRQGYTF. The CDR3 DNA sequence: TGTGCCAGCAGCCCCGTCCAGGGGCGACAAGGCTACACCTTC.

There are a few counts of this clone. This sequence joins TRBV5-1 and TRBJ1-1; no clear D gene. Germline CDR1 reads SGHRS; CDR2 reads YFSETQ. The germline V and J ends were trimmed by 4 bases and 5 bases, with 15 bases remaining between them. This CDR3 is built from 14 residues. CDR3 sequence reads: CASSPGSAPTEAFF. CDR3 nucleotide sequence: TGCGCCAGCAGCCCAGGATCGGCTCCGACTGAAGCTTTCTTT.

The genes are TRBV19 and TRBJ1-1; TRBD1 agrees at 8 bases. The ends lost 5 bases at V and 14 bases at J; junction bases unmatched: 7. Germline V gene lookup returns CDR1 LNHDA and CDR2 SQIVND (reference sequence). This CDR3 has 11 amino acids. The CDR3 nucleotides read TGTGCCAGTAGTTCGACAGGGGAAGTATTCTTT. Its translation is CASSSTGEVFF.

This clone was recorded once. V and J are TRBV29-1 and TRBJ2-1; 7 nucleotides line up with TRBD2. This CDR3 comprises 13 residues. Germline values: CDR1 SQVTM, CDR2 ANQGSEA. V dropped 6 bases and J dropped 8; count of bases not matched to a gene: 10. The CDR3 bases are TGCAGCGTGGGAGGGGCGGCGGGGGATGAGCAGTTCTTC. It specifies CSVGGAAGDEQFF.

This chain links TRBV6-5 with TRBJ1-1; D gene ambiguous. Germline-derived CDR1 and CDR2 are MNHEY and SVGAGI. The length of the CDR3 is 12 residues. With 2 bases removed from V and 5 bases from J, the gap between germline ends came to 6 bases. DNA for the CDR3: TGTGCCAGCAGTTACGGCCAGACTGAAGCTTTCTTT. It yields the protein CASSYGQTEAFF.

The chain has TRBV6-2 or TRBV6-3 and TRBJ1-2, with D perhaps TRBD1 (5 bases). This CDR3 is built from 14 residues. V was trimmed by 4 bases and J by 3 bases, leaving 12 bases between them. The germline gives CDR1 MNHEY, CDR2 SVGEGT. The chain's CDR3 is CASSSSGTDYGYTF. Here the CDR3 DNA reads TGTGCCAGCAGTTCATCCGGGACGGACTATGGCTACACCTTC.

The chain is built from TRBV2 and TRBJ1-1; no clear D gene. The CDR3 has 14 residues. Germline CDR1 and CDR2: SNHLY and FYNNEI. V was pared by 4 bases and J by 1 base, with 10 bases between. As DNA, the CDR3 is TGTGCCAGCAGTGTTGAACACCGGAACACTGAAGCTTTCTTT. Translating it yields CASSVEHRNTEAFF.

The chain carries TRBV3-1 (or the pseudogene TRBV3-2) and TRBJ2-7, with D possibly being TRBD1 (6 bases). The CDR3 totals 14 residues. The germline gives CDR1 LGHDT, CDR2 YNNKEL (reference sequence). The V and J ends lost 4 bases and 2 bases respectively, with 12 bases between them. This CDR3 is CASSRLDRPYEQYF. CDR3 coding DNA: TGTGCCAGCAGCCGCCTGGACAGACCCTACGAGCAGTACTTC.

This chain joins TRBV5-4 and TRBJ2-7; 9 bases match TRBD1. CDR1 SGHNT and CDR2 YYREEE come from the germline V gene (reference sequence). The length of the CDR3 is 16 residues. Trimming took 1 base from V and 2 from J; bases not matched to a gene: 7. CDR3 coding DNA: TGTGCCAGCAGCTTGACCGGGACAGGGTTTCCCTACGAGCAGTACTTC. It translates to CASSLTGTGFPYEQYF.

CDR3 sequence (DNA): TGTGCCAGCAGTCATCTCACAGGGAATCCCATGAACACTGAAGCTTTCTTT. This sequence encodes CASSHLTGNPMNTEAFF. This chain connects TRBV28 to TRBJ1-1; possible D gene TRBD1, 6 bases. Trimming pared 5 bases from V and 0 bases from J, leaving 19 bases between. The germline gives CDR1 MDHEN, CDR2 SYDVKM. This CDR3 is 17 amino acids long.

The chain is built from TRBV18 and TRBJ1-4, with D possibly matching TRBD1 (6 bases). V was trimmed by 4 bases and J by 8 bases, leaving 14 bases between them. The length of the CDR3 is 14 residues. CDR1 KGHSH and CDR2 LQKENI come from the germline V gene. The CDR3 bases are TGTGCCAGCTCACTCCCTAGGGGGACCGAAAAACTGTTTTTT. It translates to CASSLPRGTEKLFF.

The chain combines TRBV12-3 or TRBV12-4 with TRBJ2-7; tentatively, D is TRBD2 (5 bases). Trimming took 7 bases from V and 7 from J, leaving 17 bases between them. The CDR3 contains 13 residues. The CDR3 DNA follows: TGTGCCAGCACTTCCTACGGGGAAGGGGAGCAGTACTTC. The encoded protein is CASTSYGEGEQYF.

The chain links TRBV7-9 to TRBJ1-1, with TRBD1 matching over 7 bases. Trimming took 10 bases from V and 4 from J; bases not matched to a gene: 9. The CDR3 is 13 amino acids. The germline V gene encodes CDR1 SEHNR and CDR2 FQNEAQ (reference sequence). The CDR3 sequence is CANTRAGGTEAFF. In nucleotides, the CDR3 is TGTGCCAACACACGGGCAGGGGGCACTGAAGCTTTCTTT.

This clone was seen a handful of times. V usage is TRBV5-1 and J usage is TRBJ1-2; D is uncertain. CDR1 and CDR2 (germline): SGHRS, YFSETQ. V lost 4 bases, J lost 2 bases, and 12 bases lay in between. The CDR3 sequence is 14 residues long. CDR3 DNA sequence: TGCGCCAGCAGCAATGGCGCTTCAAACTATGGCTACACCTTC. Protein sequence: CASSNGASNYGYTF.

The genes are TRBV7-2 and TRBJ2-7, with TRBD1 matching over 7 bases. CDR3 length: 16 residues. V was pared by 5 bases and J by 2 bases, with 12 bases of the junction left unmatched. The germline V gene has CDR1 SGHTA and CDR2 FQGNSA. The CDR3 protein is CASSRNRAGGAYEQYF. The DNA of the CDR3 is TGTGCCAGCAGCCGGAACCGGGCAGGGGGTGCCTACGAGCAGTACTTC.

This clone has ten or more counts. The chain joins TRBV2 to TRBJ1-2; a weak D match, TRBD1 (6 bases). Germline CDR1 and CDR2: SNHLY and FYNNEI. The ends were cut back, 5 bases at V and 6 bases at J, with 10 bases in the middle. This CDR3 is built from 12 residues. CDR3 sequence reads: CASSLTGNGYTF. In DNA, the CDR3 is TGTGCCAGCAGTCTCACAGGGAATGGCTACACCTTC.

The V and J genes are TRBV15 and TRBJ1-2; a possible D gene is TRBD1 (5 bases). V shed 1 base and J shed 6 bases, with 9 bases lying between them. Germline V CDR1 and CDR2: LNHNV, YYDKDF (reference sequence). There are 13 residues in the CDR3. The CDR3 region has the DNA TGTGCCACCAGCAGAGGACGGGGGGATGGCTACACCTTC. Amino acid sequence: CATSRGRGDGYTF. Using reference TRBV15 and TRBJ1-2 for the parts outside the CDR3, the full variable domain is DAMVIQNPRYQVTQFGKPVTLSCSQTLNHNVMYWYQQKSSQAPKLLFHYYDKDFNNEADTPDNFQSRRPNTSFCFLDIRSPGLGDTAMYLCATSRGRGDGYTFGSGTRLTVV.

V and J are TRBV10-2 and TRBJ2-5; 11 bases line up with TRBD2. CDR3 length: 16 residues. V dropped 1 base and J dropped 5; count of bases not matched to a gene: 6. CDR1 and CDR2 (germline): WSHSY, SAAADI. For the CDR3, the DNA is TGCGCCAGCAGTGAGTTAGCGGGGGGGCTTCGGGAGACCCAGTACTTC. Protein product: CASSELAGGLRETQYF.

The CDR3 sequence: CASSQPNREHEQYF. The CDR3, as DNA: TGTGCCAGCAGCCAACCCAACAGGGAACACGAGCAGTACTTC. The chain recombines TRBV3-1 (or the pseudogene TRBV3-2) with TRBJ2-7; weak D call: TRBD1 (6 bases). The CDR3 spans 14 residues. Per germline, CDR1 LGHDT and CDR2 YNNKEL (reference sequence). The V end lost 2 bases, the J end lost 5 bases, and 13 bases lay between the germline ends.

This clone was found once. V is TRBV11-2 and J is TRBJ1-6, with D unclear. The CDR3 is made up of 14 amino acids. CDR1 is SGHAT and CDR2 is FQNNGV in the germline V gene. Trimming removed 3 bases from V and 4 bases from J, with 7 bases in between. For the CDR3, the DNA is TGTGCCAGCAGCTTGACTCAGTATAATTCACCCCTCCACTTT. Its translation is CASSLTQYNSPLHF.